This is a list of T cell receptor beta chains from one sample in a study of PD-L1 blockade in urothelial cancer. The protocol was immunoSEQ multiplex PCR, while the TCRdb copy is restricted to in-frame clones and leaves out a portion. The sample includes about 100,000 clones, 91% seen only once; the top ten take approximately 1%. The specimen was PBMCs, collected around atezolizumab (anti-PD-L1) treatment. These receptors were obtained from an elderly woman with urothelial cancer. CDR3s include the opening cysteine and the closing phenylalanine or tryptophan.

TRBV6-5 CASSPRDNEQFF
TRBV2 CASSGSGGNQPQHF
TRBV6-1 CASSDRGLTYEQYF
TRBV5-1 CASSPTLAGVNEQFF
TRBV6-6 CASSYPDSREAFF
TRBV7-9 CASSSLFTGELFF
TRBV7-8 CASSLEWFSGTANYGYTF
TRBV29-1 CSVERAGEVKTQYF
TRBV28 CASPPSGGRAEQYF
TRBV15 CATSPGGESYNEQFF
TRBV19 CASSIGAGALGYGYTF
TRBV18 CASSGDRANTEAFF
TRBV6-6 CASSYSLAGGTDTQYF
TRBV6-6 CASSRTENTEAFF
TRBV19 CASKGTGWGQPQHF
TRBV5-1 CASSLNGGGPEKLFF
TRBV27 CASSLSHTNTGELFF
TRBV7-9 CASTPRGRESYNEQFF
TRBV4-2 CASSQGTSPTFYNEQFF
TRBV4-2 CASSPPTSGRFRTGELFF
TRBV18 CASSPLQGQGADTQYF
TRBV2 CASSLLAGEGEQYF
TRBV6-1 CASREAFWGQGYSNQPQHF
TRBV27 CASSVRTETRSSGANVLTF
TRBV19 CATQGIGPGELFF
TRBV19 CASNTIGGVYGYTF
TRBV30 CAWSDRWSGISLIEQYF
TRBV30 CAWSVRGRGLLNTEAFF
TRBV6-1 CASREGMNTEAFF
TRBV19 CASTIQGAENTEAFF
TRBV2 CASSEPPGLPVNEQFF
TRBV5-4 CASSLTGGTQYF
TRBV9 CASSAEGYEQYF
TRBV7-3 CASSTTGTSGPSSYNEQFF
TRBV29-1 CRFDRLGEQYF
TRBV29-1 CSVEDVGAGGQFF
TRBV6-1 CASEQGYGYTF
TRBV2 CASVGRGPNTEAFF
TRBV28 CASSLGQGGSSGYGYTF
TRBV2 CASSEVGLAGGEQYF
TRBV5-1 CASSLHSGVIYEQYF
TRBV6-5 CASSYSAPTTEAFF
TRBV19 CASSIVQSPRQGCYEQYF
TRBV11-2 CASSLVGVGEQYF
TRBV2 CASSVGTGDEQFF
TRBV14 CASSPRGTSGRWQETQYF
TRBV15 CATSRGTGEGGYTF
TRBV6-5 CASSQLAGPTGELFF